The following is a TCR beta chain sequence with its context. Together with a sample-barcoded 5' primer, a J-beta primer mix was included in a second PCR lasting about 6 to 11 cycles. TCRdb used MiXCR to reprocess the 5' RACE reads, holding one entry per CDR3 protein. The table shows around 1,000,000 distinct CDR3 sequences, with 20% to 25% occurring only once. The data were obtained in a study of blood T cells in healthy people across ages. Germline loops: CDR1 SQVTM, CDR2 ANQGSEA. The CDR3 has 13 residues. V lost 7 bases and J 4 bases, leaving 16 bases between the germline ends. These data were also reused for a study on T cells of mothers and their children.

The sample comprised blood. The sequence was obtained from a girl aged 2 to 10 in good health. The chain employs TRBV29-1 and TRBJ2-5; D perhaps matches TRBD2 (5 bases). The CDR3 region is CSAGSPSRETQYF. CDR3 bases: TGCAGCGCCGGAAGTCCTAGCAGAGAGACCCAGTACTTC.